Here is one T cell receptor beta chain with its context. As originally analysed: Reference gene primer amplification gave nucleated cell count estimates. Produced via immunoSEQ multiplex PCR; TCRdb's table is partial and in-frame only. V and J calls and clone size are copied from that table; D and trimming were computed from the DNA. The repertoire holds under 4,500 clones, with roughly 80% as singletons. This sample was taken from a study of blood T cell repertoires in COVID-19. In the study overall: The analysed material was cDNA or gDNA that came from T cells, B-cell-depleted T cells, or PBMCs.

The V end lost 2 bases, the J end lost 4 bases, and 8 bases lay between the germline ends. CDR3 length equals 13 residues. Per germline, CDR1 SGHTA and CDR2 FQGNSA. The TCR sequence derives from a human donor in a cohort sampled during active COVID-19. The sequenced sample was peripheral blood. The rearrangement uses TRBV7-2 and TRBJ1-2; no clear D gene. The CDR3 loop is CASSLRTSYGYTF. DNA for the CDR3: TGTGCCAGCAGCTTAAGAACGAGCTATGGCTACACCTTC.